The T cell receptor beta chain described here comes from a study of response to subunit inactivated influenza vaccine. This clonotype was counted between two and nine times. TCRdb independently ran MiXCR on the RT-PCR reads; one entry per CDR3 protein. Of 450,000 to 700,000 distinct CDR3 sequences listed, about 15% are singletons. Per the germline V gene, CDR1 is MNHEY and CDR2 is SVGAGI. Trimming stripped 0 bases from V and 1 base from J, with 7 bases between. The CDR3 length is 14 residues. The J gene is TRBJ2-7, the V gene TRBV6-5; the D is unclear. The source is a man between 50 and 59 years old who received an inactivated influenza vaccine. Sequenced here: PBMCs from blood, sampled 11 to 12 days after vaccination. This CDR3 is CASSYSTVSYEQYF. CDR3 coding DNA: TGTGCCAGCAGTTACTCAACGGTATCCTACGAGCAGTACTTC.